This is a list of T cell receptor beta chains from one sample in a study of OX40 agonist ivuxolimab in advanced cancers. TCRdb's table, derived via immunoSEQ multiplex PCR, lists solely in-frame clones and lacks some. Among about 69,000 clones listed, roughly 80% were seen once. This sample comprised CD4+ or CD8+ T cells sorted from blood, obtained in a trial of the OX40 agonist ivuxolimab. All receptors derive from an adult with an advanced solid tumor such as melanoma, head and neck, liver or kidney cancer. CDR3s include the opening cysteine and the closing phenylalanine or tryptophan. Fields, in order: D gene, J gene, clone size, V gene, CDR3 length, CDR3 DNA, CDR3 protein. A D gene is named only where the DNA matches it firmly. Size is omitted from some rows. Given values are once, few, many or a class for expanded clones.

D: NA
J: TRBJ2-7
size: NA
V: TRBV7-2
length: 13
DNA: TGTGCCAGCAGCTTAGAGTTCGGAGGCGAGCAGTACTTC
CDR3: CASSLEFGGEQYF

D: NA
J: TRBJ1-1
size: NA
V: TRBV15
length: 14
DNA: TGTGCCACTGGATTAGGGATCTTGAACACTGAAGCTTTCTTT
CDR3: CATGLGILNTEAFF

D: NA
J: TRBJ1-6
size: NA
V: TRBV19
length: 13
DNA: TGTGCCAGTAATAGACAGATTAATTCACCCCTCCACTTT
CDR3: CASNRQINSPLHF

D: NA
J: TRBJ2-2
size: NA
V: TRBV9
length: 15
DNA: TGTGCCAGCAGCCCGCGGAGTTTGAACACCGGGGAGCTGTTTTTT
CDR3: CASSPRSLNTGELFF

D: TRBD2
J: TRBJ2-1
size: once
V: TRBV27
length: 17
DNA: TGTGCCAGCAGTTCGGTTGGGCCGGGGGGGCTGTACAATGAGCAGTTCTTC
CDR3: CASSSVGPGGLYNEQFF

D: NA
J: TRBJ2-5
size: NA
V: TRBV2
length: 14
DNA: TGTGCCAGCAGCGGGACTGTGTACCAAGAGACCCAGTACTTC
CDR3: CASSGTVYQETQYF

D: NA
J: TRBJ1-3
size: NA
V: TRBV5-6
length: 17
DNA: TGTGCCAGCAGCCCCGGCCCTCCGGGGACCTCTGGAAACACCATATATTTT
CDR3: CASSPGPPGTSGNTIYF

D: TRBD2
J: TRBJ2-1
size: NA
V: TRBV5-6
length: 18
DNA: TGTGCCAGCAGCCCTCCGACTTGGCGGGAGGGGTTCTACAATGAGCAGTTCTTC
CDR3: CASSPPTWREGFYNEQFF

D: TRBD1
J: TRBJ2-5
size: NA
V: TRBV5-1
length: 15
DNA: TGCGCCAGCAGCCGAGGGACAGGAGGAGGAGAGACCCAGTACTTC
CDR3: CASSRGTGGGETQYF

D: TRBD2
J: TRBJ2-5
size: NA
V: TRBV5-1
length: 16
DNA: TGCGCCAGCAGCTTAGGGGGCGGGGGGGCTGGAGAGACCCAGTACTTC
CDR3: CASSLGGGGAGETQYF

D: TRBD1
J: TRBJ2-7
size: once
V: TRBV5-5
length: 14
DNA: TGTGCCAGCAGCTGGGGACAGGGGAACTACGAGCAGTACTTC
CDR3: CASSWGQGNYEQYF

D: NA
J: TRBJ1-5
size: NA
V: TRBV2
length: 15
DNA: TGTGCCAGCAGTTCGGACAGCTATAGCAATCAGCCCCAGCATTTT
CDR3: CASSSDSYSNQPQHF

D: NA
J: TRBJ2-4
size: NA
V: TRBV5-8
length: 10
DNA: TGTGCCAGCAGCTTAAGTATTCAGTACTTC
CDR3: CASSLSIQYF

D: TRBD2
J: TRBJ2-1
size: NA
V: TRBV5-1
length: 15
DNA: TGCGCCAGCAGCGGGGGGACTAGCGGGGTCCATGAGCAGTTCTTC
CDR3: CASSGGTSGVHEQFF

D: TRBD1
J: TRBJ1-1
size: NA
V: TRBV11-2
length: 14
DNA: TGTGCCAGCAGCCCACCGGGGACAGATGGTGAAGCTTTCTTT
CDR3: CASSPPGTDGEAFF

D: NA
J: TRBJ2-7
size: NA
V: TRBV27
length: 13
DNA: TGTGCCAGCAGCGAAACAGGGACGTACGAGCAGTACTTC
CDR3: CASSETGTYEQYF

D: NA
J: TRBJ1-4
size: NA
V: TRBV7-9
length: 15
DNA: TGTGCCAGCAGCTTAAATGTTGCAACTAATGAAAAACTGTTTTTT
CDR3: CASSLNVATNEKLFF

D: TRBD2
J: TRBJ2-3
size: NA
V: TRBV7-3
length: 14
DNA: TGTGCCAGCAGCCCGGGACTAACTCAAGATACGCAGTATTTT
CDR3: CASSPGLTQDTQYF

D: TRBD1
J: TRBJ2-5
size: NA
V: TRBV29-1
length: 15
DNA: TGCAGCGTTGAAGATTGGGACAGGGGGCGGGAGACCCAGTACTTC
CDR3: CSVEDWDRGRETQYF

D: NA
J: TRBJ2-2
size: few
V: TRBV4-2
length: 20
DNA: TGTGCCAGCAGCCAAGAAGGGGGTAACCAGGGGAGGGCGAACACCGGGGAGCTGTTTTTT
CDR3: CASSQEGGNQGRANTGELFF

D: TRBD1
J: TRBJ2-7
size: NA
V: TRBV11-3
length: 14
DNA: TGTGCCAGCAGCCCGGGACAGGGGGTACGGGAGCAGTACTTC
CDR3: CASSPGQGVREQYF

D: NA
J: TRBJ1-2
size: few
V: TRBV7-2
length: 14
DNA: TGTGCCAGCAGCTTTTCTCCCAAGGTCTATGGCTACACCTTC
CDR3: CASSFSPKVYGYTF

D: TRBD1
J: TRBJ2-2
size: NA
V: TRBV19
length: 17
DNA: TGTGCCAGTAGTATTGGACAGGGGGTCCTCGGCGCCGGGGAGCTGTTTTTT
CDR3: CASSIGQGVLGAGELFF

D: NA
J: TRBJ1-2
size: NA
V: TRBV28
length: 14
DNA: TGTGCCAGCAGTTTCCCCGGGGATTGGTATGGCTACACCTTC
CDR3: CASSFPGDWYGYTF

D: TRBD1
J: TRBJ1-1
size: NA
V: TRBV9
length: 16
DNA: TGTGCCAGCAGCGTATACTCAGGGGGCATGAACACTGAAGCTTTCTTT
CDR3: CASSVYSGGMNTEAFF

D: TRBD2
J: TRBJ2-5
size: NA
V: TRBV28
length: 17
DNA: TGTGCCAGCAGTTTACGACCTAGCGGGGGTTGGGTAAAGACCCAGTACTTC
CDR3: CASSLRPSGGWVKTQYF

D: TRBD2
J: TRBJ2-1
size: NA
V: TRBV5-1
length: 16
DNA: TGCGCCAGCAGCTACGGGACTAGCGGGGTGTACAATGAGCAGTTCTTC
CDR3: CASSYGTSGVYNEQFF

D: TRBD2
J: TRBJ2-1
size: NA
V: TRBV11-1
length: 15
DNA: TGTGCCAGCAGCCTGACTAGCGGGGCCTACAATGAGCAGTTCTTC
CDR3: CASSLTSGAYNEQFF